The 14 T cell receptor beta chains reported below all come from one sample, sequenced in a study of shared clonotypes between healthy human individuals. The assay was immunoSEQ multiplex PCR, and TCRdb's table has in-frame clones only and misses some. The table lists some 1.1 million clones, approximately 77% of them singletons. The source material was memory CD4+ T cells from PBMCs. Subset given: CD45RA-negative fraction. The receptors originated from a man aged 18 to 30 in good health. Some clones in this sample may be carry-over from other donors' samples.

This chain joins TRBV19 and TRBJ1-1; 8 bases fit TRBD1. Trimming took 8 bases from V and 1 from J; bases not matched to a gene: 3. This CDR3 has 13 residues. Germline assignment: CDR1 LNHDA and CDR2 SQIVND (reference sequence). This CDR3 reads CASRDRGNTEAFF. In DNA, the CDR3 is TGTGCCAGTCGCGACAGGGGGAACACTGAAGCTTTCTTT.

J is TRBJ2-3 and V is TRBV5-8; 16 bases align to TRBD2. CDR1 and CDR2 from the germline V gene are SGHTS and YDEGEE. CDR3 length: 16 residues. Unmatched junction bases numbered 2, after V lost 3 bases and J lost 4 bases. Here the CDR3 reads CASSSGLAGGPDTQYF. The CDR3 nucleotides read TGTGCCAGCAGCTCGGGACTAGCGGGAGGGCCAGATACGCAGTATTTT.

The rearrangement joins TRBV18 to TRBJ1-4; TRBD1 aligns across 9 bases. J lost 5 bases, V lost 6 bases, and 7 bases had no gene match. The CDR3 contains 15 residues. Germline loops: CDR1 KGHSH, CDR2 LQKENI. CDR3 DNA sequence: TGTGCCAGCTCCTCACAGGGGGCTGAAAATGAAAAACTGTTTTTT. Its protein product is CASSSQGAENEKLFF. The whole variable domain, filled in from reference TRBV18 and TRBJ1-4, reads NAGVMQNPRHLVRRRGQEARLRCSPMKGHSHVYWYRQLPEEGLKFMVYLQKENIIDESGMPKERFSAEFPKEGPSILRIQQVVRGDSAAYFCASSSQGAENEKLFFGSGTQLSVL.

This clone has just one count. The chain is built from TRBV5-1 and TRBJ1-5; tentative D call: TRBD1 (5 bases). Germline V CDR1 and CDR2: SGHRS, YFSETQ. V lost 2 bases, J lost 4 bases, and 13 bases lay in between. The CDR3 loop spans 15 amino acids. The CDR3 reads CASSLTGGANQPQHF. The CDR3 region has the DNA TGCGCCAGCAGCTTAACTGGAGGGGCTAATCAGCCCCAGCATTTT.

The CDR3 sequence: CASSHSWQAGGQETQYF. CDR3 DNA: TGTGCCAGCAGCCACTCTTGGCAAGCGGGAGGTCAGGAGACCCAGTACTTC. The chain couples TRBV14 to TRBJ2-5; 9 bases align to TRBD2. The CDR3 sequence is 17 residues long. The V gene's germline CDR1 is SGHDN and CDR2 FVKESK. V lost 3 bases and J lost 5; bases outside the gene matches: 13.

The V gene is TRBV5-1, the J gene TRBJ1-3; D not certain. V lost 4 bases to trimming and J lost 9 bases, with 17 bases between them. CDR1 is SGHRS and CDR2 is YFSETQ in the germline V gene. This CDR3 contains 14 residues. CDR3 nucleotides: TGCGCCAGCAGCCCGACACGAAACCCGAGCACCATATATTTT. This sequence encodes CASSPTRNPSTIYF.

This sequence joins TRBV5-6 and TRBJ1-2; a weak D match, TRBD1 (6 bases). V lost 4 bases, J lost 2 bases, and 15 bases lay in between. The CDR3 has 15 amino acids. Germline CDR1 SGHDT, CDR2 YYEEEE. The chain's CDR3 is CASSLAGAANYGYTF. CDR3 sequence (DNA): TGTGCCAGCAGCCTAGCGGGGGCCGCCAACTATGGCTACACCTTC.

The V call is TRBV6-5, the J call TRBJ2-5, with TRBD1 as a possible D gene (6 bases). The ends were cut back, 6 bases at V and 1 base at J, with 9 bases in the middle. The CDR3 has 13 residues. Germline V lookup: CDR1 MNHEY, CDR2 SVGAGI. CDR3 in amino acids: CASRRQVQETQYF. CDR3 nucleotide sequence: TGTGCCAGCAGACGACAGGTCCAAGAGACCCAGTACTTC.

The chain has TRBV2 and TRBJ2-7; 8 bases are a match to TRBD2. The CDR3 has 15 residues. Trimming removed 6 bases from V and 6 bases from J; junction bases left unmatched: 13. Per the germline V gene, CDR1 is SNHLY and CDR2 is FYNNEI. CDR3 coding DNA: TGTGCCAGCAGCTCCGGACGCGCGGGGGGCCGCGAGCAGTACTTC. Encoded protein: CASSSGRAGGREQYF.

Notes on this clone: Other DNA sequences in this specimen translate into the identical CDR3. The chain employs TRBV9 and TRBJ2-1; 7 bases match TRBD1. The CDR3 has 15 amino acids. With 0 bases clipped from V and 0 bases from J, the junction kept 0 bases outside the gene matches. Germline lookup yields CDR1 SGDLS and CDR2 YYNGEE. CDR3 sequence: CASSVEGASYNEQFF. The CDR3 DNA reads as TGTGCCAGCAGCGTAGAGGGGGCCTCCTACAATGAGCAGTTCTTC.

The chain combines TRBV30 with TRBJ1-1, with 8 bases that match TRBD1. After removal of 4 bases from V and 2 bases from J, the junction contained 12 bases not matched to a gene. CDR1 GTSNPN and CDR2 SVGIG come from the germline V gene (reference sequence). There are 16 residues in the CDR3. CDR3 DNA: TGTGCCTGGACATTCAATCGGGACAGGAGTAACACTGAAGCTTTCTTT. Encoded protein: CAWTFNRDRSNTEAFF.

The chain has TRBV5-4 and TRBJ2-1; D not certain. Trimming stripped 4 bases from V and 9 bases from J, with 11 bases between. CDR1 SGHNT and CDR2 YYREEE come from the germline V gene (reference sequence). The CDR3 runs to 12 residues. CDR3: CASSPLNGEQFF. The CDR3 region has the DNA TGTGCCAGCAGCCCCCTGAACGGTGAGCAGTTCTTC.

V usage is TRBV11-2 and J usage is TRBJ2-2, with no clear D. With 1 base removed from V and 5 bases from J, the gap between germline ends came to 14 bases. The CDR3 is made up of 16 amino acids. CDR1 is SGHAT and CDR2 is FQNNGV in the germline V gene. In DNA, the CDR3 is TGTGCCAGCAGCTTAGGGGTAGTAATAGGTACCGGGGAGCTGTTTTTT. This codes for CASSLGVVIGTGELFF.

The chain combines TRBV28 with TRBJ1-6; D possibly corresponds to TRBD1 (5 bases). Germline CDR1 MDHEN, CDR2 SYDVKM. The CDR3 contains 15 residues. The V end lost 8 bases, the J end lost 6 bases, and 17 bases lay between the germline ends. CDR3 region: CASLDRPGSNSPLHF. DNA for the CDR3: TGTGCCAGCCTCGACCGCCCAGGGAGTAATTCACCCCTCCACTTT.